These T cell receptor beta chains were read from a single sample in a study of blood T cell repertoires in COVID-19. Method: immunoSEQ multiplex PCR; TCRdb's copy keeps in-frame clones and lacks some. The profile shows about 380,000 clones, 85% of them singletons. The sample consisted of peripheral blood. These receptors were collected from a woman aged 18-35 years with acute or convalescent COVID-19. Each CDR3 is given with its conserved first and last residue. A D gene is named only where the DNA matches it firmly. Clone size is given for some rows only: seen once, a few or many times, or a class if the clone is expanded.

J: TRBJ2-7; size: many; D: -; V: TRBV18; CDR3: CASSLRGHVSDEQYF; DNA: TGTGCCAGCTCCCTACGAGGGCATGTTTCCGACGAGCAGTACTTC
J: TRBJ1-2; size: few; D: -; V: TRBV29-1; CDR3: CSVEDRQGLANGYTF; DNA: TGCAGCGTTGAAGATCGGCAGGGTTTAGCTAATGGCTACACCTTC
J: TRBJ2-2; size: once; D: TRBD2; V: TRBV27; CDR3: CASSFGGRDTGELFF; DNA: TGTGCCAGCAGTTTCGGGGGGAGGGACACCGGGGAGCTGTTTTTT
J: TRBJ1-2; size: -; D: -; V: TRBV6-1; CDR3: CASSEANGYGYTF; DNA: TGTGCCAGCAGTGAAGCTAACGGCTATGGCTACACCTTC
J: TRBJ1-1; size: -; D: TRBD1; V: TRBV7-2; CDR3: CASSLAVWQGATEAFF; DNA: TGTGCCAGCAGCTTAGCCGTTTGGCAGGGGGCAACTGAAGCTTTCTTT
J: TRBJ2-3; size: once; D: -; V: TRBV6-5; CDR3: CASPEPGVFTDTQYF; DNA: TGTGCCAGCCCCGAACCGGGGGTCTTCACAGATACGCAGTATTTT
J: TRBJ1-1; size: -; D: -; V: TRBV12-5; CDR3: CASGLVLRSVRDRTEAFF; DNA: TGTGCTAGTGGTTTGGTCCTCCGCAGTGTCAGGGATCGGACTGAAGCTTTCTTT
J: TRBJ2-7; size: once; D: -; V: TRBV4-2; CDR3: CASSQDVYSYEQYF; DNA: TGTGCCAGCAGCCAAGACGTCTACTCCTACGAGCAGTACTTC
J: TRBJ2-5; size: -; D: TRBD2; V: TRBV9; CDR3: CASSVSTSGDQETQYF; DNA: TGTGCCAGCAGCGTATCGACTAGCGGGGACCAAGAGACCCAGTACTTC
J: TRBJ2-5; size: once; D: TRBD2; V: TRBV5-1; CDR3: CASSSLAGAETQYF; DNA: TGCGCCAGCAGCTCACTAGCGGGGGCAGAGACCCAGTACTTC
J: TRBJ1-3; size: once; D: -; V: TRBV6-2/TRBV6-3; CDR3: CASSYSTTGRSGNTIYF; DNA: TGTGCCAGCAGTTACTCGACAACAGGGCGCTCTGGAAACACCATATATTTT
J: TRBJ2-5; size: once; D: TRBD1; V: TRBV5-8; CDR3: CASSLGGQGLGQETQYF; DNA: TGTGCCAGCAGCTTGGGTGGACAGGGCTTAGGACAAGAGACCCAGTACTTC
J: TRBJ2-3; size: -; D: -; V: TRBV4-1; CDR3: CASSQLQGGGSPDTQYF; DNA: TGCGCCAGCAGCCAACTCCAGGGAGGGGGGAGTCCAGATACGCAGTATTTT
J: TRBJ2-1; size: -; D: -; V: TRBV7-9; CDR3: CASSLARIAGASSYNEQFF; DNA: TGTGCCAGCAGCTTAGCGCGGATTGCGGGGGCGAGCTCCTACAATGAGCAGTTCTTC
J: TRBJ2-1; size: -; D: TRBD2; V: TRBV6-6; CDR3: CASSRTGLAGGPGDEQFF; DNA: TGTGCCAGCAGTCGCACTGGACTAGCGGGAGGGCCTGGGGATGAGCAGTTCTTC
J: TRBJ1-2; size: -; D: TRBD1; V: TRBV4-1; CDR3: CASSQGQGGYGYTF; DNA: TGCGCCAGCAGCCAAGGACAGGGAGGTTATGGCTACACCTTC
J: TRBJ2-7; size: -; D: TRBD2; V: TRBV27; CDR3: CASSLIAGGDGGEQYF; DNA: TGTGCCAGCAGTTTGATAGCCGGAGGGGACGGGGGGGAGCAGTACTTC
J: TRBJ1-1; size: once; D: TRBD1; V: TRBV29-1; CDR3: CSGTGATEAFF; DNA: TGCAGCGGAACAGGGGCCACTGAAGCTTTCTTT
J: TRBJ2-7; size: -; D: -; V: TRBV27; CDR3: CASNGGRERYEQYF; DNA: TGTGCCAGCAATGGCGGACGGGAGCGGTACGAGCAGTACTTC
J: TRBJ1-2; size: -; D: -; V: TRBV7-2; CDR3: CASSRGDTRGYGYTF; DNA: TGTGCCAGCAGCCGGGGGGACACCAGAGGATATGGCTACACCTTC
J: TRBJ1-3; size: -; D: -; V: TRBV28; CDR3: CASSPHRATIYF; DNA: TGTGCCAGCAGTCCTCACAGGGCCACCATATATTTT
J: TRBJ2-2; size: many; D: TRBD2; V: TRBV7-9; CDR3: CAIRSGTSDNTGELFF; DNA: TGTGCCATAAGATCCGGGACTAGCGATAACACCGGGGAGCTGTTTTTT
J: TRBJ2-7; size: many; D: TRBD2; V: TRBV27; CDR3: CASSLGAPGLAGLTYEQYF; DNA: TGTGCCAGCAGTTTAGGCGCACCGGGACTAGCGGGGCTTACCTACGAGCAGTACTTC
J: TRBJ2-3; size: -; D: -; V: TRBV7-9; CDR3: CASSLLEDTQYF; DNA: TGTGCCAGCAGCTTATTAGAAGATACGCAGTATTTT
J: TRBJ1-1; size: -; D: -; V: TRBV5-1; CDR3: CASSFRRGTEAFF; DNA: TGCGCCAGCAGCTTCCGGAGGGGCACTGAAGCTTTCTTT
J: TRBJ2-2; size: few; D: -; V: TRBV6-5; CDR3: CASSLQGHTGELFF; DNA: TGTGCCAGCAGTTTACAGGGCCACACCGGGGAGCTGTTTTTT
J: TRBJ2-3; size: -; D: -; V: TRBV5-1; CDR3: CASSFGESTDTQYF; DNA: TGCGCCAGCAGCTTCGGGGAGAGCACAGATACGCAGTATTTT
J: TRBJ1-2; size: -; D: TRBD1; V: TRBV4-1; CDR3: CASSSDRRDYGYTF; DNA: TGCGCCAGCAGCTCGGACAGGCGGGACTATGGCTACACCTTC
J: TRBJ2-7; size: -; D: TRBD2; V: TRBV4-1; CDR3: CASSQDPVSGGFYEQYF; DNA: TGCGCCAGCAGCCAAGACCCCGTTAGCGGGGGGTTCTACGAGCAGTACTTC
J: TRBJ1-5; size: -; D: -; V: TRBV30; CDR3: CAWSVTGLGQPQHF; DNA: TGTGCCTGGAGTGTAACAGGGTTAGGGCAGCCCCAGCATTTT
J: TRBJ2-1; size: -; D: TRBD2; V: TRBV7-8; CDR3: CASSSLAGPVNEQFF; DNA: TGTGCCAGCAGCTCCTTAGCGGGACCGGTCAATGAGCAGTTCTTC
J: TRBJ2-1; size: -; D: -; V: TRBV3-1/TRBV3-2; CDR3: CASSQAYSSNEQFF; DNA: TGTGCCAGCAGCCAAGCGTATAGTTCAAATGAGCAGTTCTTC
J: TRBJ2-1; size: few; D: TRBD2; V: TRBV9; CDR3: CASSGPTSGRATYNEQFF; DNA: TGTGCCAGCAGCGGCCCGACTAGCGGGAGGGCCACCTACAATGAGCAGTTCTTC
J: TRBJ1-1; size: -; D: -; V: TRBV19; CDR3: CATSGLDRLNTEAFF; DNA: TGTGCCACCTCGGGATTGGACAGATTGAACACTGAAGCTTTCTTT
J: TRBJ2-3; size: few; D: TRBD1; V: TRBV4-1; CDR3: CATRNQGVEDTQYF; DNA: TGCGCCACCCGAAATCAGGGGGTCGAAGATACGCAGTATTTT
J: TRBJ2-3; size: once; D: TRBD2; V: TRBV3-1/TRBV3-2; CDR3: CASSLGLAGGRQDTQYF; DNA: TGTGCCAGCAGCCTAGGACTAGCGGGGGGGCGTCAAGATACGCAGTATTTT
J: TRBJ1-5; size: -; D: -; V: TRBV19; CDR3: CASSTGKWNQPQHF; DNA: TGTGCCAGTAGTACAGGGAAGTGGAATCAGCCCCAGCATTTT
J: TRBJ1-3; size: -; D: -; V: TRBV5-1; CDR3: CASSLATTGNTIYF; DNA: TGCGCCAGCAGCCTGGCGACAACTGGAAACACCATATATTTT
J: TRBJ2-7; size: -; D: -; V: TRBV5-6; CDR3: CASSLQISDGQYF; DNA: TGTGCCAGCAGCTTACAAATTAGCGACGGGCAGTACTTC
J: TRBJ2-2; size: -; D: -; V: TRBV28; CDR3: CASISRGGTGELFF; DNA: TGTGCCAGTATATCCAGAGGGGGTACCGGGGAGCTGTTTTTT
J: TRBJ1-5; size: -; D: -; V: TRBV7-4; CDR3: CASSLPGEGQPQHF; DNA: TGTGCCAGCAGCCTCCCAGGGGAGGGTCAGCCCCAGCATTTT